The 20 T cell receptor beta chains below come from one sample, sequenced in a study of T cells in women clearing cervical HPV infection. This table comes from immunoSEQ multiplex PCR, and its TCRdb copy is limited to in-frame clones, with some not included. The table counts roughly 36,000 clones; less than 8.5% lies in the top ten. What was sequenced was blood buffy coat. These receptors came from a woman aged 18-69 years with a cervical HPV16 infection that either progressed to CIN3+ or cleared (not recorded which).

Comments on this clone: Sequencing ends 3 residues short of the CDR3 end; the germline J gene provides the rest. This chain uses TRBV2 with TRBJ2-1; possible D gene TRBD1, 6 bases. V was clipped by 5 bases and J by 4 bases, with 9 bases between them. The germline CDR1 and CDR2 sequences are SNHLY and FYNNEI. CDR3 length equals 13 residues. CDR3 loop: CASSLDRYNEQFF. The sequenced CDR3 bases are TGTGCCAGCAGTCTCGACAGGTACAATGAG.

Concerning this clone: The read terminates 3 residues ahead of where the CDR3 ends, so the germline J gene completes it. The chain joins TRBV5-1 to TRBJ1-3, with 7 bases that match TRBD1. Per germline, CDR1 SGHRS and CDR2 YFSETQ. J gave up 0 bases and V 4 bases, and 7 bases lay outside the gene matches. This CDR3 region has 16 residues. CDR3 DNA (partial): TGCGCCAGCAGCGTACAGGGGACGGGCTCTGGAAACACC. Translation gives CASSVQGTGSGNT. The full CDR3 reads CASSVQGTGSGNTIYF. The full variable domain, completed using reference TRBV5-1 and TRBJ1-3, is KAGVTQTPRYLIKTRGQQVTLSCSPISGHRSVSWYQQTPGQGLQFLFEYFSETQRNKGNFPGRFSGRQFSNSRSEMNVSTLELGDSALYLCASSVQGTGSGNTIYFGEGSWLTVV.

Of note for this clone: The read gets to within 3 residues of the CDR3 end, and the germline J gene fills in the rest. The gene calls are TRBV7-3 and TRBJ2-7; 9 nucleotides agree with TRBD1. V trimming: 5 bases; J trimming: 3 bases; junction bases outside the gene matches: 8. CDR1 and CDR2 from the germline V gene are SGHTA and FQGTGA. This CDR3 contains 15 residues. The covered CDR3 bases are TGTGCCAGCAGCGTCACAGGGGGCCAGGGCTACGAG. Translation: CASSVTGGQGYE. The entire CDR3 protein is CASSVTGGQGYEQYF.

Comment on this clone: Coverage ceases 3 residues before the CDR3 finishes, and the germline J gene fills in the end. The rearrangement uses TRBV29-1 and TRBJ1-1; D might be TRBD1 (5 bases). Per the germline V gene, CDR1 is SQVTM and CDR2 is ANQGSEA. This CDR3 contains 12 residues. V gave up 2 bases and J gave up 7 bases, with 11 bases separating them. CDR3 amino acids: CSVEQGAVEAFF. The sequenced part of the CDR3 DNA is TGCAGCGTTGAACAAGGGGCGGTTGAA. The variable domain in full, completed from reference TRBV29-1 and TRBJ1-1, reads SAVISQKPSRDICQRGTSLTIQCQVDSQVTMMFWYRQQPGQSLTLIATANQGSEATYESGFVIDKFPISRPNLTFSTLTVSNMSPEDSSIYLCSVEQGAVEAFFGQGTRLTVV.

Points on this clone: The read finishes 3 residues shy of the CDR3 end, and the germline J gene is used to complete it. The chain has TRBV5-1 and TRBJ1-6, with D possibly TRBD1 on 5 matching bases. Trimming left V 1 base short and J 0 bases short, with 17 bases between. The CDR3 is 19 residues long. Germline V lookup: CDR1 SGHRS, CDR2 YFSETQ. CDR3 amino acids: CASSLTAQGERSYNSPLHF. CDR3 DNA (partial): TGCGCCAGCAGCTTGACAGCCCAGGGAGAACGCTCCTATAATTCACCC.

For this clone: The observed sequence ends 3 residues before the CDR3 terminus, with the missing tail filled in from the germline J gene. This chain links TRBV2 with TRBJ1-2; 7 bases agree with TRBD1. J gave up 6 bases and V 5 bases, and 9 bases lay outside the gene matches. CDR3 size: 14 residues. Per germline, CDR1 SNHLY and CDR2 FYNNEI. The CDR3 reads CASSMDRSLDGYTF. The sequenced part of the CDR3 DNA is TGTGCCAGCAGTATGGACAGGTCCCTGGATGGC. The entire variable domain, with the rest obtained from reference TRBV2 and TRBJ1-2, is as follows: EPEVTQTPSHQVTQMGQEVILRCVPISNHLYFYWYRQILGQKVEFLVSFYNNEISEKSEIFDDQFSVERPDGSNFTLKIRSTKLEDSAMYFCASSMDRSLDGYTFGSGTRLTVV.

Concerning this clone: The CDR3 extends 3 residues past the end of the read, so its final part is completed from the germline J gene. This chain connects TRBV6-2 or TRBV6-3 to TRBJ2-3, with D possibly TRBD1 on 5 matching bases. CDR3 length equals 17 residues. CDR1 and CDR2 from the germline V gene are MNHEY and SVGEGT. V was clipped by 4 bases and J by 1 base, with 18 bases between them. Partial CDR3 DNA: TGTGCCAGCAGTTTCACTAACACATGGGGCGGCACAGATACG. Protein product: CASSFTNTWGGTDT. In full, the CDR3 reads CASSFTNTWGGTDTQYF.

Of note for this clone: The read ends 3 residues shy of where the CDR3 ends; the end is completed using the germline J gene. The chain couples TRBV12-3 or TRBV12-4 to TRBJ2-1; the D gene could be TRBD1 or TRBD2 (6 bases each). This CDR3 spans 17 amino acids. V lost 1 base, J lost 9 bases, and 22 bases lay in between. Incomplete CDR3 DNA: TGTGCCAGCAGTTTAGAAGGGCAGGCCCTTGGAGGGGGTGAG. Protein sequence: CASSLEGQALGGGE. The full CDR3 reads CASSLEGQALGGGEQFF.

On this clone itself: The sequenced fragment ends 3 residues before the CDR3 boundary, so the rest is inferred from the germline J gene. This rearrangement joins TRBV20-1 to TRBJ2-3, with 12 bases fitting TRBD2. Germline trimming cut 6 bases from V and 4 bases from J; bases unmatched to any gene: 14. CDR3 length equals 17 residues. From germline, CDR1 is DFQATT and CDR2 SNEGSKA (reference sequence). The CDR3 loop reads CSATSGRTFKVADTQYF. The DNA read from the CDR3 is TGCAGTGCAACTAGCGGGAGGACTTTTAAGGTCGCAGATACG.

On this clone itself: The CDR3 is cut off 3 residues early in the read; its end comes from the germline J gene. This chain connects TRBV12-3 or TRBV12-4 to TRBJ2-3, with TRBD2 matching over 8 bases. The V segment lost 5 bases and the J segment 2 bases; nucleotides outside the gene matches: 6. The CDR3 is 15 amino acids. The CDR3 bases that were read are TGTGCCAGCAGTCGGGAGCGGGGGCTCACAGATACG. Its protein is CASSRERGLTDT. The complete CDR3 reads CASSRERGLTDTQYF.

In regard to this clone: The CDR3 goes on 3 residues after the read ends, and that part is filled in from the germline J gene. The V and J genes are TRBV20-1 and TRBJ1-1; D perhaps matches TRBD1 (6 bases). CDR1 and CDR2 from the germline V gene are DFQATT and SNEGSKA (reference sequence). This CDR3 has 14 amino acids. The V and J ends lost 3 bases and 0 bases respectively, with 11 bases between them. The CDR3 spells CSARGQTMNTEAFF. CDR3 bases read: TGCAGTGCTAGGGGACAAACCATGAACACTGAA.

Notes on this clone: The sequence runs out 3 residues before the end of the CDR3; the remainder is reconstructed from the germline J gene. The chain links TRBV7-8 to TRBJ2-3; TRBD1 agrees at 9 bases. Germline V gives CDR1 SGHVS, CDR2 FQNEAQ. The length of the CDR3 is 15 residues. The DNA read from the CDR3 is TGTGCCAGCAGCTTAGCCCCAAGTACAGGGGGCACG. It specifies CASSLAPSTGGT. The whole CDR3 region reads CASSLAPSTGGTQYF.

For this clone: The read stops 3 residues short of the end of the CDR3; the missing end is completed from the germline J gene. V usage is TRBV2 and J usage is TRBJ2-7; D unclear. CDR1 is SNHLY and CDR2 is FYNNEI in the germline V gene. Trimming stripped 4 bases from V and 0 bases from J, with 7 bases between. The CDR3 runs to 13 residues. This chain's CDR3 is CASSGSSSYEQYF. The sequenced part of the CDR3 DNA is TGTGCCAGCAGTGGATCTAGCTCCTACGAG.

Regarding this clone: The read stops 3 residues short of the end of the CDR3; the missing end is completed from the germline J gene. The chain uses TRBV5-1 and TRBJ2-1; TRBD2 agrees at 10 bases. Looked up from germline, CDR1 is SGHRS and CDR2 is YFSETQ. After removal of 5 bases from V and 8 bases from J, the junction contained 7 bases not matched to a gene. The length of the CDR3 is 14 residues. The sequenced CDR3 bases are TGCGCCAGCAGACTTGTAGCGGGAGGCGATGAG. It is translated as CASRLVAGGDE. From start to end, the CDR3 is CASRLVAGGDEQFF.

Concerning this clone itself: Read coverage stops 3 residues before the CDR3 terminus; the germline J gene supplies the remainder. The gene calls are TRBV24-1 and TRBJ2-7; maybe TRBD1 (6 bases). V gave up 2 bases and J gave up 4 bases, with 11 bases separating them. This CDR3 spans 14 amino acids. CDR1 is KGHDR and CDR2 is SFDVKD in the germline V gene. The part of the CDR3 DNA that was read is TGTGCCACCAGTGATTCGGGACACGCGTACGAG. Translated, it gives CATSDSGHAYE. In full, the CDR3 is CATSDSGHAYEQYF.

CDR3 bases read: TGTGCCAGCAGCTTAGGGGTAGCGGGAGACTACGAG. Its protein is CASSLGVAGDYE. The full CDR3 is CASSLGVAGDYEQYF. The genes are TRBV5-6 and TRBJ2-7; 9 bases are shared with TRBD2. The CDR3 goes on 3 residues after the read ends, and that part is filled in from the germline J gene. The junction had 6 bases not matched to a gene; V was cut back by 2 bases and J by 3 bases. Germline values: CDR1 SGHDT, CDR2 YYEEEE. This CDR3 is built from 15 residues.

A remark on this clone: From the germline J gene comes the end of the CDR3, since the read stops 3 residues before it. J is TRBJ2-2 and V is TRBV10-3; 7 bases are a match to TRBD1. CDR3 length: 16 amino acids. Germline-derived CDR1 and CDR2 are ENHRY and SYGVKD. The DNA read from the CDR3 is TGTGCCATCAGTGAGGATTTGGGGGACAGTAATTCACCG. The encoded protein is CAISEDLGDSNSP. The whole CDR3 protein reads CAISEDLGDSNSPLFF.

Details on this clone: The sequenced fragment ends 3 residues before the CDR3 boundary, so the rest is inferred from the germline J gene. The rearrangement links TRBV20-1 to TRBJ2-7; 9 nucleotides agree with TRBD1. Losses at the gene ends were 3 bases for V and 6 bases for J; bases not matched to a gene: 6. The CDR3 covers 13 residues. Per germline, CDR1 DFQATT and CDR2 SNEGSKA (reference sequence). CDR3: CSASSGQGVEQYF. CDR3 bases read: TGCAGTGCTAGTTCGGGACAGGGTGTCGAG.

On this clone itself: The CDR3 end falls 3 residues outside the read, so it is completed with the germline J gene. V gene TRBV14 combines with J gene TRBJ2-3; 8 nucleotides align to TRBD2. This CDR3 region has 15 residues. Germline loops: CDR1 SGHDN, CDR2 FVKESK. V was clipped by 4 bases and J by 0 bases; unmatched bases: 3. The CDR3 loop is CASSPIAGSTDTQYF. The sequenced part of the CDR3 DNA is TGTGCCAGCAGCCCTATAGCGGGGAGCACAGATACG.

Concerning this clone itself: The observed sequence ends 3 residues before the CDR3 terminus, with the missing tail filled in from the germline J gene. The rearrangement joins TRBV20-1 to TRBJ2-1; possibly TRBD2 for D (7 bases). Trimming left V 6 bases short and J 3 bases short, with 12 bases between. The germline gives CDR1 DFQATT, CDR2 SNEGSKA (reference sequence). This CDR3 contains 13 residues. The CDR3 sequence is CSARGTNYNEQFF. CDR3 bases read: TGCAGTGCGAGGGGGACTAACTACAATGAG.